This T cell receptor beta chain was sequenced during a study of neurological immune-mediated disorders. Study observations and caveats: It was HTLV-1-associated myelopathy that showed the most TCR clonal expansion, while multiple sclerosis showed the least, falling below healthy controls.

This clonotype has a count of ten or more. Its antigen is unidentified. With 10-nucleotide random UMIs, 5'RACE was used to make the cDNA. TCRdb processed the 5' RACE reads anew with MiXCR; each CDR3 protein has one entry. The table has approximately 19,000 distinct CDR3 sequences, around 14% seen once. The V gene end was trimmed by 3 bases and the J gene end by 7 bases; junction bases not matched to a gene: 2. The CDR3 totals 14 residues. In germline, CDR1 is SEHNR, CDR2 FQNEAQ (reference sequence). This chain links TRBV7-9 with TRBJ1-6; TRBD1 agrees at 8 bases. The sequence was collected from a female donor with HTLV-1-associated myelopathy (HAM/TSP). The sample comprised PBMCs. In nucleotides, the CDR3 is TGTGCCAGCAGCTTGGACAGGGCAAATTCACCCCTCCACTTT. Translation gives CASSLDRANSPLHF.